The entry below describes one T cell receptor (beta chain). There are 16 residues in the CDR3. The J segment lost 6 bases and the V segment lost 6 bases, leaving 8 bases of the junction unmatched. Germline assignment: CDR1 MNHEY and CDR2 SVGEGT. Profiling relied on immunoSEQ multiplex PCR, and the TCRdb table lists in-frame clones only, not all of them. Of 65,000 to 70,000 clones listed, 65% to 80% are singletons. The data are from a study of T cell responses to AZD1222 COVID-19 vaccine. The chain uses TRBV6-2 or TRBV6-3 and TRBJ2-2; TRBD1 matches 12 bases. Specimen: peripheral blood, collected on day 0 of AZD1222 vaccination. The receptor was derived from an adult in good health. The chain's CDR3 is CASSPKGQGASGELFF. The CDR3 bases are TGTGCCAGCAGCCCTAAGGGACAGGGGGCGTCCGGGGAGCTGTTTTTT.